One and the same sample provided the 3 T cell receptor beta chains below, sequenced in a study of Ad26.COV2.S vaccination and SARS-CoV-2 variants. Treatment noted: roughly 20 received Ad26.COV2.S at low or high dose, single or two shots; about 5 received placebo; per-sample allocation not given. Sample collection was performed on day 63 after the first vaccine or placebo injection. Sequencing was performed with immunoSEQ multiplex PCR; in TCRdb, only in-frame clones are kept and a portion is missing. The sample lists some 330,000 clones, 85% to 90% occurring once. Source: peripheral blood, taken in a trial of Ad26.COV2.S vaccine versus placebo. The receptor source for this set is a person aged 18-60 years who received the Ad26.COV2.S COVID-19 vaccine or a placebo.

The chain recombines TRBV29-1 with TRBJ1-1; D is ambiguous. With 2 bases removed from V and 11 bases from J, the gap between germline ends came to 15 bases. This CDR3 region has 12 residues. In germline, CDR1 is SQVTM, CDR2 ANQGSEA. CDR3 protein: CSVESSGRSAFF. In DNA, the CDR3 is TGCAGCGTTGAATCCTCAGGCAGGAGCGCTTTCTTT.

In the case of this clone: A much larger clone lies one base from this, so it may be a read error. CDR3 DNA: TGTGCCAGCAGTTTTGACTCCTACGAGCAGTACGTC. Translating gives CASSFDSYEQYV. The chain recombines TRBV12-3 or TRBV12-4 with TRBJ2-7, with D hard to call. There are 12 residues in the CDR3. V was clipped by 3 bases and J by 0 bases, with 3 bases between them.

The chain links TRBV6-1 to TRBJ1-1; D is undetermined. Looked up from germline, CDR1 is MNHNS and CDR2 is SASEGT. The V gene lost 3 bases and the J gene lost 1 base, with 6 bases spanning the gap. The CDR3 runs to 13 residues. CDR3 sequence: CASSETPNTEAFF. The CDR3 region has the DNA TGTGCCAGCAGTGAGACACCGAACACTGAAGCTTTCTTT.